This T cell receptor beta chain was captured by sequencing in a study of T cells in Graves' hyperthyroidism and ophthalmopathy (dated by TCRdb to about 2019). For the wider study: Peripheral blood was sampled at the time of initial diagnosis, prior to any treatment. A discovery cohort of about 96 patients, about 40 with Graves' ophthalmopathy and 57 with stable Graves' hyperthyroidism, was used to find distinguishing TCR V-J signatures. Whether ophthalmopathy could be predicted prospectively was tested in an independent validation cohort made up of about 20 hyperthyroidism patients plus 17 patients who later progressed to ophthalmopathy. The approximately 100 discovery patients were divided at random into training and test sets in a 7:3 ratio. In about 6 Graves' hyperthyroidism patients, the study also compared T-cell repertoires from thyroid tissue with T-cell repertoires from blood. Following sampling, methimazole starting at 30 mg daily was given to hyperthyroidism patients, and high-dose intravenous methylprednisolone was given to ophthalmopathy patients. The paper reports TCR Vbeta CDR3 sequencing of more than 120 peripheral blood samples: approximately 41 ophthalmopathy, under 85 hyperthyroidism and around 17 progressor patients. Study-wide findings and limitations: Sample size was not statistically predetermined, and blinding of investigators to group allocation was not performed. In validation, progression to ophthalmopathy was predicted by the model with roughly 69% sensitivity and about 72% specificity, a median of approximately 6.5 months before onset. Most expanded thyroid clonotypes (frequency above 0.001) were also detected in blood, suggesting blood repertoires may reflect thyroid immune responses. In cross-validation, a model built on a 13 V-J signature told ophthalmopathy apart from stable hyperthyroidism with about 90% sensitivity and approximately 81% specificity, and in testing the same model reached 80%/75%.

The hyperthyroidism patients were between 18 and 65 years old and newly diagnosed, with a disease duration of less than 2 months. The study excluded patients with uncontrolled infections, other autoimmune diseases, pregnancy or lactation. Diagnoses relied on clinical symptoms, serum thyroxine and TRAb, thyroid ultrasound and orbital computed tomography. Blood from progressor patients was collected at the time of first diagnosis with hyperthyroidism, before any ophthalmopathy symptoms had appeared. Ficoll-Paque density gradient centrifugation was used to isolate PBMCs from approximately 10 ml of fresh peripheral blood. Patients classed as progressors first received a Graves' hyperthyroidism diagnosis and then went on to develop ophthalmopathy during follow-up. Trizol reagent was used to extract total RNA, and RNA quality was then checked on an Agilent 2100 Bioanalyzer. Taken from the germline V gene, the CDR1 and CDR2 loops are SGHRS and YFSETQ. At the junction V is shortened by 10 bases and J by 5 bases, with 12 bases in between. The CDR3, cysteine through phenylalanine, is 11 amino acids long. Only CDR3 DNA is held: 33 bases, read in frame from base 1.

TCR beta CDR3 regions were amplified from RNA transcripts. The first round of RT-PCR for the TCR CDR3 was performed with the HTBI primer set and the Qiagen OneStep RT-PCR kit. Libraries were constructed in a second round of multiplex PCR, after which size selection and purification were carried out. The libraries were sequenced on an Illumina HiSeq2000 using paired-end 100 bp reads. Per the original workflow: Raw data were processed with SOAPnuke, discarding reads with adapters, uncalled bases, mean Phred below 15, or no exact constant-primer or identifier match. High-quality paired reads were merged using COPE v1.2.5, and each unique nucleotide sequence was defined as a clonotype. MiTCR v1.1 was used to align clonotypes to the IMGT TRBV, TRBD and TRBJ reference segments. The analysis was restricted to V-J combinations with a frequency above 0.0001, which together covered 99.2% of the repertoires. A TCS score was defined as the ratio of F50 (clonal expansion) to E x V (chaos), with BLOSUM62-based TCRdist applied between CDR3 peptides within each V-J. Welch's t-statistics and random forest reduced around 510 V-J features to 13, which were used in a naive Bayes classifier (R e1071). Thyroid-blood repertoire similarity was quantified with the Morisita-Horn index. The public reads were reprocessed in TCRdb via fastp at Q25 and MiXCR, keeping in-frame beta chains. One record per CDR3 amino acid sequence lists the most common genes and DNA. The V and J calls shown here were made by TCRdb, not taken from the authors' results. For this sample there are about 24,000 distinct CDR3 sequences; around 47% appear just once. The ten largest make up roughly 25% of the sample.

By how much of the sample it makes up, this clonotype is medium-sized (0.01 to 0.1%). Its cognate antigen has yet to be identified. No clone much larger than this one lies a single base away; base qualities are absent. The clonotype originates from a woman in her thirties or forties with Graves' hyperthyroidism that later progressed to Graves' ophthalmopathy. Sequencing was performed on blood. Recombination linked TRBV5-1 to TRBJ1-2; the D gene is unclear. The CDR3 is CAGRWVYGYTF. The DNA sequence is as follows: TGCGCCGGACGGTGGGTTTATGGCTACACCTTC.